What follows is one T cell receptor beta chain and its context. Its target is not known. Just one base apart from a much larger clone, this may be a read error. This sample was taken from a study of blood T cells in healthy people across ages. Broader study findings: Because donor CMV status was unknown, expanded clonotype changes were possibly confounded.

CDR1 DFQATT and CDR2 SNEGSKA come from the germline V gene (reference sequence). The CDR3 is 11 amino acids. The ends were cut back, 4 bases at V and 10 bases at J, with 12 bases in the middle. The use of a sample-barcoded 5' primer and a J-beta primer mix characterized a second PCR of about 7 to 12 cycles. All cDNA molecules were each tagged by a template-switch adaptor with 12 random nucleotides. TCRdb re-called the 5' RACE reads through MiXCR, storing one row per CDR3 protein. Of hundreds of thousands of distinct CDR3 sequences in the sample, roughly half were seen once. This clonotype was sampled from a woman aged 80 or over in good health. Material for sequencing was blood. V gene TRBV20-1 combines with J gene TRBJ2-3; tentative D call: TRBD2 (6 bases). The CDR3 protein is CSAIRESAQYF. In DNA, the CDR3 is TGCAGTGCTATCCGGGAGTCAGCGCAGTATTTT.